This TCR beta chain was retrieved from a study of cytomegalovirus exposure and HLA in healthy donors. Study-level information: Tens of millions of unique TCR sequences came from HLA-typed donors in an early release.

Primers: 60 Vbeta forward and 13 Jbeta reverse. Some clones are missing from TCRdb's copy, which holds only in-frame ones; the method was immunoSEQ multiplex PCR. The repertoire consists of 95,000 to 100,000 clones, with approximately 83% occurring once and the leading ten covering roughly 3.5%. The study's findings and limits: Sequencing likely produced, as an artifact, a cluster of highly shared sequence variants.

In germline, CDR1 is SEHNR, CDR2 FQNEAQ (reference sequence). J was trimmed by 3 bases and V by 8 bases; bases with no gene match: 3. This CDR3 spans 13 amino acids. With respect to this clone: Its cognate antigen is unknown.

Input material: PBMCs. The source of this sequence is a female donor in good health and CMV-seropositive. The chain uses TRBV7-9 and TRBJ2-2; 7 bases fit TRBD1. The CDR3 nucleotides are TGTGCCAGCCAAACAGGGGACACCGGGGAGCTGTTTTTT. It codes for CASQTGDTGELFF. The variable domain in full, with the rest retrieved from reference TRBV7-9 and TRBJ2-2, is DTGVSQNPRHKITKRGQNVTFRCDPISEHNRLYWYRQTLGQGPEFLTYFQNEAQLEKSRLLSDRFSAERPKGSFSTLEIQRTEQGDSAMYLCASQTGDTGELFFGEGSRLTVL.